Given below is one TCR beta chain in context. Antigen: not known. The method was immunoSEQ multiplex PCR; TCRdb's version includes in-frame clones alone and lacks a portion of them. The sample consists of about 160,000 clones, 75% to 95% of them appearing once. Trimming pared 4 bases from V and 7 bases from J, leaving 10 bases between. The CDR3 covers 13 residues. In germline, CDR1 is LGHDT, CDR2 YNNKEL (reference sequence). The data were taken from a study of T cell responses to AZD1222 COVID-19 vaccine. Study observations and caveats: Of spike-specific TCRs, nearly half reportedly target regions left unmutated in variants. Donors in the cohort were predominantly white British and more often female, and clonal diversity was possibly underestimated.

Both about-4-week and about-12-week second-dose recipients were combined. The rearrangement uses TRBV3-1 (or the pseudogene TRBV3-2) and TRBJ1-4; unclear D gene. The sequence was obtained from an adult who received the AZD1222 COVID-19 vaccine. The input for sequencing was peripheral blood, taken 28 days after the second AZD1222 dose. As DNA, the CDR3 is TGTGCCAGCAGCCCCCAGCCTCGTGAAAAACTGTTTTTT. It codes for CASSPQPREKLFF.